The next 23 T cell receptor beta chains were all read from a single sample in a study of CD8+CD57+ T cells in acquired aplastic anemia. Selection for sequencing was limited to patients who had shown CD8+CD57+ cell expansion by flow cytometry. For CDR3 and TCR beta VDJ profiling, genomic DNA was the template used. TCRdb re-derived calls from the reads in MiXCR, one entry per CDR3 protein. The sample has around 250,000 distinct CDR3 sequences; approximately 86% are singletons. The specimen was sorted CD4+, CD8+, or CD8+CD57+ T cells (not recorded which) from PBMCs. Receptors were obtained from a human donor with aplastic anemia.

The chain uses TRBV7-6 and TRBJ2-5, with no clear D. Germline lookup yields CDR1 SGHVS and CDR2 FNYEAQ. There are 14 residues in the CDR3. Trimming took off 1 base at V and 12 bases at J, with 18 bases between the two ends. The DNA for the CDR3 is TGTGCCAGCAGCTTAGGGGAACGCAAAGAGACTGAGTACTTC. Its protein product is CASSLGERKETEYF.

About this clonotype: Compared with germline, one end of the junction differs, possibly owing to a read error. V is TRBV6-1 and J is TRBJ1-1; 10 bases line up with TRBD1. The germline V gene encodes CDR1 MNHNS and CDR2 SASEGT. This CDR3 has 14 amino acids. CDR3 bases: TGTGCCAGCAGGGAAGGGACAGGGGATACTGAAGCTTTCTTT. Translated: CASREGTGDTEAFF.

With regard to this clonotype: No DNA is shown, since the ends of the CDR3 on it are uncertain; the CDR3 is the one TCRdb lists. The V and J genes are TRBV9 and TRBJ2-7. Germline-derived CDR1 and CDR2 are SGDLS and YYNGEE. The CDR3 is 16 amino acids long, termini counted. The CDR3 here is CASSVGADAQYFEQYV.

J is TRBJ2-1 and V is TRBV5-4, with 7 bases identical to TRBD2. Germline V gives CDR1 SGHNT, CDR2 YYREEE (reference sequence). V trimming: 6 bases; J trimming: 7 bases; junction bases outside the gene matches: 10. This CDR3 contains 14 residues. The CDR3 protein is CASNFTTGGNEQFF. CDR3 DNA: TGTGCCAGCAACTTTACTACCGGGGGGAATGAGCAGTTCTTC. Together with reference TRBV5-4 and TRBJ2-1, the CDR3 gives the full variable domain: ETGVTQSPTHLIKTRGQQVTLRCSSQSGHNTVSWYQQALGQGPQFIFQYYREEENGRGNFPPRFSGLQFPNYSSELNVNALELDDSALYLCASNFTTGGNEQFFGPGTRLTVL.

The sample holds a few counts of this clonotype. CDR3: CASSFTDHSPLHF. The CDR3 DNA sequence: TGTGCCAGCAGCTTTACCGACCATTCACCCCTCCACTTT. The rearrangement joins TRBV12-3 or TRBV12-4 to TRBJ1-6; D is uncertain. The CDR3 runs 13 residues. Trimming took off 6 bases at V and 8 bases at J, with 11 bases between the two ends.

CDR3 coding DNA: TGTGCCAGCAGCTTAGGGAATTATCTCCCGGTGGAGACGCAGTACTTC. It is translated as CASSLGNYLPVETQYF. This chain uses TRBV7-9 with TRBJ2-7; D unclear. Deletions cut 1 base from V and 9 bases from J, with 22 bases between. CDR1 and CDR2 from the germline V gene are SEHNR and FQNEAQ (reference sequence). The CDR3 sequence is 16 residues long.

CDR3 sequence reads: CASSREANAVEHRYF. Written as DNA, the CDR3 is TGTGCCAGCTCAAGAGAGGCCAACGCCGTTGAACACCGATACTTC. The chain carries TRBV7-3 and TRBJ2-5; unclear D gene. This CDR3 comprises 15 residues. The V end was cut by 8 bases, the J end by 14 bases, with 30 bases between. Germline CDR1 and CDR2: SGHTA and FQGTGA.

Note on this clonotype: Lacking the conserved final phenylalanine or tryptophan, this CDR3 likely reflects a read error. The DNA is omitted, as the CDR3 cannot be located on it reliably, and the CDR3 follows TCRdb's listing. This chain uses TRBV7-9 with TRBJ2-5; the table's TRBD1 call for D was not verified on the DNA. Inclusive of both ends, the CDR3 amounts to 13 amino acids. Germline lookup yields CDR1 SEHNR and CDR2 FQNEAQ (reference sequence). The CDR3 sequence is CAGQGAREAQYYV.

About this clonotype itself: The CDR3 end shows no conserved phenylalanine or tryptophan, and so a read error is likely. The DNA is left out, because the CDR3 cannot be placed on it with certainty; the CDR3 is given as TCRdb lists it. The CDR3 loop is CASGAGGTDTQNLCP. This chain joins TRBV2 and TRBJ2-5; the listed D gene, TRBD1, was not tested against the DNA. The CDR3 totals 15 residues, both ends included. Germline V gene data show CDR1 as SNHLY and CDR2 as FYNNEI.

This chain connects TRBV13 to TRBJ1-2; D is possibly TRBD1 (5 bases). Germline values: CDR1 PRHDT, CDR2 FYEKMQ (reference sequence). V was shortened by 5 bases and J by 4 bases, with 14 bases between the two germline ends. This CDR3 region has 14 residues. CDR3 coding DNA: TGTGCCAGCAGCCATGAGGGGAAGGGCTATGGCTACACCTTC. It encodes CASSHEGKGYGYTF.

This chain uses TRBV7-9 with TRBJ2-3, with 7 bases aligning to TRBD2. Germline V gene sequence: CDR1 SEHNR, CDR2 FQNEAQ (reference sequence). The CDR3 is 18 amino acids. J gave up 4 bases and V 5 bases, and 18 bases lay outside the gene matches. The CDR3 region is CASSRPDSASGVADTQYF. CDR3 nucleotide sequence: TGTGCCAGCAGCCGACCAGACAGCGCTAGCGGAGTCGCAGATACGCAGTATTTT.

A word on this clonotype: The CDR3 carries no conserved terminal phenylalanine or tryptophan, so it likely arises from a read error. The DNA is left out, because the CDR3 cannot be placed on it with certainty; the CDR3 is given as TCRdb lists it. The chain carries TRBV7-9 and TRBJ2-3; TRBD1 was called by the table and not checked on the DNA. From germline, CDR1 is SEHNR and CDR2 FQNEAQ (reference sequence). The CDR3 is 13 residues long, counting both termini. The CDR3 spells CASSEDRGDTPYH.

V is TRBV7-6 and J is TRBJ2-7; 8 nucleotides match TRBD1. This CDR3 contains 14 residues. Germline CDR1 reads SGHVS; CDR2 reads FNYEAQ. Trimming at V came to 6 bases and at J to 13 bases, leaving 17 bases not matched to a gene. The DNA for the CDR3 is TGTGCCAGCAGTTCAGACAGGGGCAATTCACACCTCTACTTC. Translated, it gives CASSSDRGNSHLYF.

On this clonotype: A read error is likely, as this CDR3 ends without the conserved phenylalanine or tryptophan. The limits of the CDR3 on the DNA are not certain, so only TCRdb's listed CDR3 is given. The rearrangement links TRBV7-8 to TRBJ2-3; the DNA was not compared with TRBD2, the D call given in the table. Both ends counted, the CDR3 spans 13 residues. CDR1 and CDR2 from the germline V gene are SGHVS and FQNEAQ. The CDR3: CASSLAGGAAQQY.

Points on this clonotype: The conserved phenylalanine or tryptophan is not found at the CDR3 terminus, so this likely reflects a read error. No DNA is shown, since the ends of the CDR3 on it are uncertain; the CDR3 is the one TCRdb lists. This rearrangement joins TRBV2 to TRBJ2-7; the DNA was not compared with TRBD1, the D call given in the table. From its first to its last residue, the CDR3 has 15 amino acids. In germline, CDR1 is SNHLY, CDR2 FYNNEI. The CDR3: CASGDGGTYTQDFYA.

This clonotype was observed a single time. A much larger clone differs from this one at a single base, so this may be a read error. No conserved phenylalanine or tryptophan is present at the end of the CDR3, so a read error is the likely explanation. Because the CDR3's place on the DNA is in doubt, the DNA is left out and the CDR3 is given as listed by TCRdb. V and J are TRBV2 and TRBJ2-1; the table's D call of TRBD1 was not tested on the DNA. The CDR3 comprises 16 residues, both ends counted. Germline CDR1 reads SNHLY; CDR2 reads FYNNEI. CDR3 protein: CASGDGGADTQYFGPV.

Note on this clonotype: This may stem from a read error, because a much larger clone lies one nucleotide away. The chain is built from TRBV11-3 and TRBJ2-3; 7 nucleotides align to TRBD1. The germline V gene encodes CDR1 SGHNT and CDR2 YENEEA. J lost 6 bases, V lost 8 bases, and 8 bases had no gene match. The CDR3 is 13 residues long. The CDR3, as DNA: TGTGCCAGCTCAAGACAGGGCAACGATACGCAGTATTTT. This codes for CASSRQGNDTQYF. The variable domain in full, with the rest retrieved from reference TRBV11-3 and TRBJ2-3, is EAGVVQSPRYKIIEKKQPVAFWCNPISGHNTLYWYLQNLGQGPELLIRYENEEAVDDSQLPKDRFSAERLKGVDSTLKIQPAELGDSAVYLCASSRQGNDTQYFGPGTRLTVL.

This chain uses TRBV6-4 with TRBJ1-2; 8 bases are a match to TRBD1. The CDR3 runs 13 residues. The V and J ends lost 8 bases and 2 bases, in that order; junction bases with no gene match: 4. In germline, CDR1 is MRHNA, CDR2 SNTAGT. This chain's CDR3 is CASGQGRNYGYTF. The DNA for the CDR3 is TGTGCCAGCGGACAGGGACGAAACTATGGCTACACCTTC.

The chain combines TRBV7-8 with TRBJ2-7; TRBD1 matches at 7 bases. The germline gives CDR1 SGHVS, CDR2 FQNEAQ. The ends lost 5 bases at V and 4 bases at J; junction bases unmatched: 11. CDR3 length equals 15 residues. CDR3 loop: CASSPAARGPYEQYV. CDR3 nucleotide sequence: TGTGCCAGCAGCCCAGCCGCTAGGGGGCCTTACGAGCAGTACGTC.

The J gene is TRBJ2-7, the V gene TRBV24-1; 9 positions agree with TRBD1. Germline lookup yields CDR1 KGHDR and CDR2 SFDVKD. J gave up 5 bases and V 7 bases, and 11 bases lay outside the gene matches. The length of the CDR3 is 15 residues. CDR3 sequence reads: CATSLPGQGFHEQYF. Written as DNA, the CDR3 is TGTGCCACCAGCCTCCCGGGACAGGGATTCCACGAGCAGTACTTC.

This clonotype has only a few counts. The V and J genes are TRBV15 and TRBJ1-4; D unclear. Germline V gene lookup returns CDR1 LNHNV and CDR2 YYDKDF (reference sequence). CDR3 length: 14 amino acids. With 1 base removed from V and 3 bases from J, the gap between germline ends came to 6 bases. The CDR3 reads CATSRASANEKLFF. The CDR3 nucleotides read TGTGCCACCAGCAGAGCTTCTGCTAATGAAAAACTGTTTTTT.

The rearrangement links TRBV7-3 to TRBJ2-1, with TRBD2 matching 9 bases. V lost 9 bases to trimming and J lost 11 bases; unmatched junction nucleotides: 20. Germline lookup yields CDR1 SGHTA and CDR2 FQGTGA. This CDR3 spans 16 amino acids. CDR3 loop: CASTSSGIAGGNQQFF. The CDR3 DNA reads as TGTGCCAGTACTTCTAGCGGGATTGCGGGAGGGAACCAGCAGTTCTTC.

About this clonotype: Given the absence of the conserved phenylalanine or tryptophan at the CDR3 end, a read error is likely. It is unclear where the CDR3 begins or ends on the DNA, so no DNA is shown, and the CDR3 is as TCRdb lists it. The V gene is TRBV9, the J gene TRBJ2-3; the table names TRBD2, a call not compared with the DNA. From germline, CDR1 is SGDLS and CDR2 YYNGEE. 13 amino acids form the CDR3, both terminal residues included. The CDR3 sequence: CASSDALAGGLEI.